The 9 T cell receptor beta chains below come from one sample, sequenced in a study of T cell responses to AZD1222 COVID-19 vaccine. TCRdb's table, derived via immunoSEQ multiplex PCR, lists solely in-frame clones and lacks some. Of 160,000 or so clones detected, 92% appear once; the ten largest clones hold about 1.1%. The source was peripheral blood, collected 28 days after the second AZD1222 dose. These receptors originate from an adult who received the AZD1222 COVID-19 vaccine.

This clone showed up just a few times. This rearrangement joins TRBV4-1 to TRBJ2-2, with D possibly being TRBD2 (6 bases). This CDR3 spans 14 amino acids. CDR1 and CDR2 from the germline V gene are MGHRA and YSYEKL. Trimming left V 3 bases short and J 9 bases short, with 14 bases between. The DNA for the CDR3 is TGCGCCAGCAGCCACCCAACTAGCCTGCGGGAGCTGTTTTTT. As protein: CASSHPTSLRELFF.

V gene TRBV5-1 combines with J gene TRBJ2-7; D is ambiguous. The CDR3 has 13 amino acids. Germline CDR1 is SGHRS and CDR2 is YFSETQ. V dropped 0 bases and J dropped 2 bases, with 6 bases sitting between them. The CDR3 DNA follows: TGCGCCAGCAGCTTGGACAGAGCCTACGAGCAGTACTTC. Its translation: CASSLDRAYEQYF.

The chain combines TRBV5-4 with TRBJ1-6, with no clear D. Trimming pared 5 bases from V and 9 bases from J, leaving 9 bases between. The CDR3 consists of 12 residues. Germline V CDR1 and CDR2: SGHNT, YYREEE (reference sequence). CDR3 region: CASSFTSSPLHF. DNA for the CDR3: TGTGCCAGCAGTTTCACCAGTTCACCCCTCCACTTT. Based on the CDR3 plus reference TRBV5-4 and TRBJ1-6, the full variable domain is ETGVTQSPTHLIKTRGQQVTLRCSSQSGHNTVSWYQQALGQGPQFIFQYYREEENGRGNFPPRFSGLQFPNYSSELNVNALELDDSALYLCASSFTSSPLHFGNGTRLTVT.

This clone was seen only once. CDR3 bases: TGTGCCAGCGGCCCAGCACTCAATAGCAATCAGCCCCAGCATTTT. Amino acid sequence: CASGPALNSNQPQHF. The J gene is TRBJ1-5, the V gene TRBV2; D is ambiguous. The CDR3 length is 15 residues. Trimming removed 8 bases at V and 0 bases at J, with 14 bases between. Per the germline V gene, CDR1 is SNHLY and CDR2 is FYNNEI.

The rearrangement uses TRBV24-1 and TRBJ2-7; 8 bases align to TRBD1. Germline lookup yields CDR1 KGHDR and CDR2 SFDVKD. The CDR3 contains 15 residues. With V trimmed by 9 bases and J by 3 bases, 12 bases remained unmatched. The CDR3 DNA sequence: TGTGCCACCCCCCCCCGGGACAGGCGTAACTACGAGCAGTACTTC. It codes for CATPPRDRRNYEQYF.

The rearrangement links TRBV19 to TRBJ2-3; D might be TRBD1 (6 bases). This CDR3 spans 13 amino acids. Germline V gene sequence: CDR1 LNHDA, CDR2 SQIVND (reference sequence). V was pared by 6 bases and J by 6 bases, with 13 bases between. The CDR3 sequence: CASRGRRGDTQYF. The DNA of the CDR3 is TGTGCCAGTAGGGGTCGTAGGGGGGATACGCAGTATTTT.

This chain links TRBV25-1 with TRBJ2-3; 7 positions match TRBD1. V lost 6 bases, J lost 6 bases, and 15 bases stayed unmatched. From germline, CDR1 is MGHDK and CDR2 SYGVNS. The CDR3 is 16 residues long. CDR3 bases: TGTGCCAGCAGCGACCAGATTCGAGGGGGCGGGGATACGCAGTATTTT. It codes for CASSDQIRGGGDTQYF. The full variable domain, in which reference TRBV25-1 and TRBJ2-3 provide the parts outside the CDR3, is EADIYQTPRYLVIGTGKKITLECSQTMGHDKMYWYQQDPGMELHLIHYSYGVNSTEKGDLSSESTVSRIRTEHFPLTLESARPSHTSQYLCASSDQIRGGGDTQYFGPGTRLTVL.

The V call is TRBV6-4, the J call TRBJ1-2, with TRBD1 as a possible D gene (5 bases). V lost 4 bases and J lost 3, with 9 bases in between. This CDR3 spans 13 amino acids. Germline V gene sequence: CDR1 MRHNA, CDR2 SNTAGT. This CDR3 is CASSGDGDYGYTF. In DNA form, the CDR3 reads TGTGCCAGCAGTGGGGACGGGGACTATGGCTACACCTTC.

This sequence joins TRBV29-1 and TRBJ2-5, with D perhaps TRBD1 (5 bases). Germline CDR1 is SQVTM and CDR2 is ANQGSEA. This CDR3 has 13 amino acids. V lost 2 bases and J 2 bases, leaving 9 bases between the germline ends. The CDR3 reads CSVETGHQETQYF. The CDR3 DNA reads TGCAGCGTTGAAACAGGCCATCAAGAGACCCAGTACTTC.